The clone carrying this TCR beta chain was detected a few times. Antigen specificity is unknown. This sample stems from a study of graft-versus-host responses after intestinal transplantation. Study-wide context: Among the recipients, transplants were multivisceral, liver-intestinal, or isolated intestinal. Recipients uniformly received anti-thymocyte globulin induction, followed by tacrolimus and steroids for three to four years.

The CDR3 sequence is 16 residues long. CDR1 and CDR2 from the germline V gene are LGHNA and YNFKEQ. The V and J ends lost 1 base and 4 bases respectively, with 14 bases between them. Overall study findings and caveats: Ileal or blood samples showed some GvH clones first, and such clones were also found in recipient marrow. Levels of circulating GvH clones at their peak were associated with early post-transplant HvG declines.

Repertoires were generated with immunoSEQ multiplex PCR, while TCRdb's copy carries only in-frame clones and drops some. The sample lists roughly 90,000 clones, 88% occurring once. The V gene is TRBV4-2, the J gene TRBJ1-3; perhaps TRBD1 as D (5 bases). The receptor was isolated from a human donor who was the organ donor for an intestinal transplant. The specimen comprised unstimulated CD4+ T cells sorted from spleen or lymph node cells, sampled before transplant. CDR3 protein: CASSQGDYRRGNTIYF. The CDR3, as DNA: TGTGCCAGCAGCCAAGGGGACTATCGGAGGGGAAACACCATATATTTT.